Each of the 10 T cell receptor beta chains below was sequenced from the same sample in a study of neurological immune-mediated disorders. TCRdb redid the calling of the 5' RACE reads with MiXCR, one entry per CDR3 protein. The sample comprises 69,000 or so distinct CDR3 sequences, around 5% of which are singletons, and 2.2% rests with the top ten. Sequenced input: PBMCs. The receptors here all came from a woman aged 70-85 years with multiple sclerosis.

This chain uses TRBV18 with TRBJ1-1; no clear D. Per germline, CDR1 KGHSH and CDR2 LQKENI. The CDR3 contains 14 residues. Trimming removed 5 bases at V and 5 bases at J, with 15 bases between. The CDR3 region is CASSKEILGTEAFF. The CDR3 coding sequence is TGTGCCAGCTCAAAGGAGATTTTGGGGACTGAAGCTTTCTTT.

The sample holds many counts of this clonotype. The chain recombines TRBV5-6 with TRBJ2-7; 10 nucleotides agree with TRBD1. Germline lookup yields CDR1 SGHDT and CDR2 YYEEEE. Germline trimming cut 3 bases from V and 9 bases from J; bases unmatched to any gene: 9. This CDR3 spans 14 amino acids. The CDR3: CASSSLRQGAMQYF. The CDR3 DNA reads as TGTGCCAGCAGCTCCCTGAGACAGGGGGCGATGCAGTACTTC.

There are many counts of this clonotype. The rearrangement uses TRBV20-1 and TRBJ2-1; TRBD2 matches at 7 bases. CDR1 is DFQATT, CDR2 SNEGSKA, per germline (reference sequence). V dropped 0 bases and J dropped 7; count of bases not matched to a gene: 9. The CDR3 spans 15 residues. Written as DNA, the CDR3 is TGCAGTGCTAGAGATGGGAGGGAACCCGGGAATGAGCAGTTCTTC. Translation: CSARDGREPGNEQFF.

This clonotype was observed many times. The V call is TRBV6-6, the J call TRBJ2-5; TRBD1 might be the D (6 bases). The ends were cut back, 6 bases at V and 2 bases at J, with 13 bases in the middle. The CDR3 extends over 14 amino acids. The germline V gene has CDR1 MNHNY and CDR2 SVGAGI (reference sequence). CDR3 coding DNA: TGTGCCAGCAGCACCAACAGGGATCAAGAGACCCAGTACTTC. Translated: CASSTNRDQETQYF.

There are many counts of this clonotype. This sequence joins TRBV5-1 and TRBJ2-1; a weak D match, TRBD2 (7 bases). The germline V gene has CDR1 SGHRS and CDR2 YFSETQ. The CDR3 has 14 residues. V lost 0 bases and J lost 10, with 14 bases in between. CDR3 residues: CASSLGGLADEQFF. The CDR3 region has the DNA TGCGCCAGCAGCTTGGGGGGGCTAGCGGACGAGCAGTTCTTC. The variable domain in full, with the rest retrieved from reference TRBV5-1 and TRBJ2-1, is KAGVTQTPRYLIKTRGQQVTLSCSPISGHRSVSWYQQTPGQGLQFLFEYFSETQRNKGNFPGRFSGRQFSNSRSEMNVSTLELGDSALYLCASSLGGLADEQFFGPGTRLTVL.

This clonotype appeared many times. The V gene is TRBV12-3 or TRBV12-4, the J gene TRBJ1-1; no definite D call. V was trimmed by 7 bases and J by 3 bases, leaving 12 bases between them. CDR3 length: 13 residues. The CDR3 coding sequence is TGTGCCAGCACCCTACAGACGGACACTGAAGCTTTCTTT. As protein: CASTLQTDTEAFF.

The chain recombines TRBV2 with TRBJ2-1; no definite D call. V shed 1 base and J shed 11 bases, with 6 bases lying between them. The germline CDR1 and CDR2 sequences are SNHLY and FYNNEI. The CDR3 spans 11 residues. CDR3 protein: CASSEESQQFF. The CDR3 DNA reads TGTGCCAGCAGTGAAGAGTCTCAGCAGTTCTTC.

This clonotype was recorded many times. The chain recombines TRBV5-1 with TRBJ2-2, with 8 bases identical to TRBD1. Trimming took 1 base from V and 0 from J; bases not matched to a gene: 8. The CDR3 totals 18 residues. Germline V gene data show CDR1 as SGHRS and CDR2 as YFSETQ. CDR3: CASSLTGGSYANTGELFF. In DNA form, the CDR3 reads TGCGCCAGCAGCTTGACAGGGGGTTCCTACGCGAACACCGGGGAGCTGTTTTTT.

This clonotype has a count of ten or more. The chain employs TRBV15 and TRBJ2-7; 7 bases are a match to TRBD2. This CDR3 region has 18 residues. The germline V gene encodes CDR1 LNHNV and CDR2 YYDKDF (reference sequence). V shed 0 bases and J 2 bases; nucleotides not matched to a gene: 13. This chain's CDR3 is CATSRDAGAGEGAYEQYF. The DNA of the CDR3 is TGTGCCACCAGCAGAGATGCGGGCGCGGGAGAGGGAGCCTACGAGCAGTACTTC. Looking up the rest from reference TRBV15 and TRBJ2-7 gives the full variable domain: DAMVIQNPRYQVTQFGKPVTLSCSQTLNHNVMYWYQQKSSQAPKLLFHYYDKDFNNEADTPDNFQSRRPNTSFCFLDIRSPGLGDTAMYLCATSRDAGAGEGAYEQYFGPGTRLTVT.

This clonotype has at least ten counts. The rearrangement joins TRBV9 to TRBJ1-1; D gene uncertain. This CDR3 has 13 residues. Between the trimmed V and J ends, which lost 0 bases and 1 base, there was a span of 4 bases. Germline V gene lookup returns CDR1 SGDLS and CDR2 YYNGEE. The CDR3 spells CASSVGPNTEAFF. CDR3 nucleotide sequence: TGTGCCAGCAGCGTAGGTCCGAACACTGAAGCTTTCTTT.